What follows are 19 T cell receptor beta chains derived from one specimen sequenced in a study of cytomegalovirus exposure and HLA in healthy donors. The PCR employed 60 Vbeta primers together with 13 Jbeta primers. Profiled with immunoSEQ multiplex PCR; TCRdb holds only in-frame clones, not every one. This sample has some 180,000 clones, with around 80% found just once. Sequencing was performed on PBMCs. The source of these receptors is a man aged 18-30 years in good health and CMV-seronegative.

Comment on this clone: The junction does not match germline at one end; this may be a read error. The V gene is TRBV5-1, the J gene TRBJ1-2; 10 nucleotides align to TRBD1. There are 17 residues in the CDR3. Per germline, CDR1 SGHRS and CDR2 YFSETQ. Written as DNA, the CDR3 is TGCGCCAGCAGCTTGGGGGGGGCCGGGACAGGGGCAAATGGCTACCCCTTC. Translated, it gives CASSLGGAGTGANGYPF.

This chain uses TRBV6-5 with TRBJ1-1; no reliable D call. Trimming pared 0 bases from V and 1 base from J, leaving 6 bases between. Germline V gene data show CDR1 as MNHEY and CDR2 as SVGAGI. The length of the CDR3 is 14 residues. DNA for the CDR3: TGTGCCAGCAGTTACTCGGGCAGGAACACTGAAGCTTTCTTT. Translating gives CASSYSGRNTEAFF.

This sequence joins TRBV2 and TRBJ2-3; 7 bases are shared with TRBD2. V was pared by 8 bases and J by 1 base, with 6 bases of the junction left unmatched. The CDR3 is made up of 14 amino acids. The germline gives CDR1 SNHLY, CDR2 FYNNEI. CDR3 coding DNA: TGTGCCAGCCTTGACCTAGCGGGCACAGATACGCAGTATTTT. Protein: CASLDLAGTDTQYF.

This sequence joins TRBV7-6 and TRBJ2-7, with TRBD2 identical over 14 bases. Germline lookup yields CDR1 SGHVS and CDR2 FNYEAQ. After removal of 3 bases from V and 6 bases from J, the junction contained 4 bases not matched to a gene. CDR3 length: 15 amino acids. The CDR3 protein is CASSLGLAGVGEQYF. CDR3 nucleotides: TGTGCCAGCAGCTTGGGACTAGCGGGGGTGGGCGAGCAGTACTTC.

This clone showed up just once. This chain connects TRBV25-1 to TRBJ2-7; TRBD1 matches at 9 bases. The ends lost 6 bases at V and 5 bases at J; junction bases unmatched: 11. This CDR3 is built from 15 residues. Germline lookup yields CDR1 MGHDK and CDR2 SYGVNS. CDR3 nucleotide sequence: TGTGCCAGCAGACCCGGGGGACAGGGCTTTCACGAGCAGTACTTC. Encoded protein: CASRPGGQGFHEQYF.

V is TRBV9 and J is TRBJ1-6; possible D gene TRBD1, 5 bases. The germline V gene encodes CDR1 SGDLS and CDR2 YYNGEE. The CDR3 contains 13 residues. Trimming removed 0 bases at V and 10 bases at J, with 8 bases between. CDR3 protein: CASSVAAGSPLHF. Written as DNA, the CDR3 is TGTGCCAGCAGCGTAGCCGCAGGGTCACCCCTCCACTTT.

The chain links TRBV19 to TRBJ1-1, with a weak D call TRBD1 (6 bases). The V and J ends lost 6 bases and 4 bases respectively, with 12 bases between them. The CDR3 sequence is 13 residues long. CDR1 is LNHDA, CDR2 SQIVND, per germline (reference sequence). CDR3 amino acids: CASRGKGGTEAFF. The CDR3 DNA reads as TGTGCCAGTAGGGGGAAAGGGGGCACTGAAGCTTTCTTT. Supplemented by reference TRBV19 and TRBJ1-1, the full variable domain reads DGGITQSPKYLFRKEGQNVTLSCEQNLNHDAMYWYRQDPGQGLRLIYYSQIVNDFQKGDIAEGYSVSREKKESFPLTVTSAQKNPTAFYLCASRGKGGTEAFFGQGTRLTVV.

The chain combines TRBV4-3 with TRBJ2-3; D is possibly TRBD2 (6 bases). Germline values: CDR1 LGHNA, CDR2 YSLEER. V was pared by 1 base and J by 4 bases, with 9 bases between. The CDR3 is made up of 14 amino acids. The CDR3 protein is CASSQVGGPDTQYF. The DNA for the CDR3 is TGCGCCAGCAGCCAAGTGGGGGGTCCAGATACGCAGTATTTT.

This chain uses TRBV5-1 with TRBJ2-1, with a weak D call TRBD1 (6 bases). The CDR3 has 15 residues. The ends were cut back, 2 bases at V and 3 bases at J, with 12 bases in the middle. The germline gives CDR1 SGHRS, CDR2 YFSETQ. The CDR3 DNA is TGCGCCAGCAGCTTATCAGGACAGAGCTACAATGAGCAGTTCTTC. It encodes CASSLSGQSYNEQFF.

The genes are TRBV29-1 and TRBJ2-1; 9 nucleotides agree with TRBD1. There are 14 residues in the CDR3. The germline V gene has CDR1 SQVTM and CDR2 ANQGSEA. V dropped 2 bases and J dropped 5; count of bases not matched to a gene: 4. The CDR3 region has the DNA TGCAGCGTTGAAACCGGGACAGGGAACAATGAGCAGTTCTTC. Its protein product is CSVETGTGNNEQFF.

The chain joins TRBV18 to TRBJ2-5; D perhaps matches TRBD1 (6 bases). The length of the CDR3 is 13 residues. The V end lost 2 bases, the J end lost 7 bases, and 11 bases lay between the germline ends. Per germline, CDR1 KGHSH and CDR2 LQKENI. The CDR3 protein is CASSPAGAVTQYF. In nucleotides, the CDR3 is TGTGCCAGCTCACCAGCAGGGGCGGTGACCCAGTACTTC.

The chain couples TRBV5-1 to TRBJ1-1, with 9 nucleotides matching TRBD1. Germline CDR1 and CDR2: SGHRS and YFSETQ. The CDR3 length is 17 residues. The V and J ends lost 0 bases and 4 bases, in that order; junction bases with no gene match: 10. CDR3 in DNA: TGCGCCAGCAGCTTGGACCGGACAGGGGCCCTGAGCACTGAAGCTTTCTTT. This gives the protein CASSLDRTGALSTEAFF.

This clone was seen a handful of times. The chain uses TRBV4-2 and TRBJ1-1, with D possibly TRBD1 on 5 matching bases. CDR1 is LGHNA and CDR2 is YNFKEQ in the germline V gene. V was clipped by 5 bases and J by 0 bases, with 10 bases between them. This CDR3 region has 14 residues. The CDR3 sequence is CASSSRQMNTEAFF. In DNA, the CDR3 is TGTGCCAGCAGCTCTCGACAGATGAACACTGAAGCTTTCTTT.

This clone occurred a few times. The rearrangement links TRBV19 to TRBJ2-3, with 9 bases fitting TRBD2. Germline loops: CDR1 LNHDA, CDR2 SQIVND (reference sequence). The CDR3 extends over 15 amino acids. V gave up 2 bases and J gave up 2 bases; unmatched junction bases: 2. DNA for the CDR3: TGTGCCAGTAGTATAAGCGGGGGGACCACAGATACGCAGTATTTT. Its translation: CASSISGGTTDTQYF.

This chain uses TRBV6-1 with TRBJ2-3; 11 bases match TRBD2. Germline V gene data show CDR1 as MNHNS and CDR2 as SASEGT. This CDR3 region has 16 residues. Unmatched junction bases numbered 5, after V lost 4 bases and J lost 2 bases. CDR3 DNA: TGTGCCAGCAGTGTAACTAGCGGGGGATACACAGATACGCAGTATTTT. Translating gives CASSVTSGGYTDTQYF.

The J gene is TRBJ1-2, the V gene TRBV7-3; D not certain. This CDR3 has 13 residues. V was cut by 5 bases and J by 8 bases, with 15 bases left in between. Looked up from germline, CDR1 is SGHTA and CDR2 is FQGTGA. CDR3 sequence: CASSPGLGDGYTF. CDR3 DNA sequence: TGTGCCAGCAGCCCGGGGTTAGGTGACGGCTACACCTTC. Based on the CDR3 plus reference TRBV7-3 and TRBJ1-2, the full variable domain is GAGVSQTPSNKVTEKGKYVELRCDPISGHTALYWYRQSLGQGPEFLIYFQGTGAADDSGLPNDRFFAVRPEGSVSTLKIQRTERGDSAVYLCASSPGLGDGYTFGSGTRLTVV.

The chain employs TRBV15 and TRBJ2-5; 13 bases agree with TRBD2. Per germline, CDR1 LNHNV and CDR2 YYDKDF (reference sequence). J lost 5 bases, V lost 5 bases, and 5 bases had no gene match. The CDR3 is 15 amino acids. The chain's CDR3 is CATSPGTSGDETQYF. The CDR3 DNA is TGTGCCACCAGCCCCGGGACTAGCGGGGATGAGACCCAGTACTTC.

V usage is TRBV6-5 and J usage is TRBJ1-1; possible D gene TRBD1, 5 bases. Looked up from germline, CDR1 is MNHEY and CDR2 is SVGAGI. With 4 bases removed from V and 8 bases from J, the gap between germline ends came to 14 bases. This CDR3 has 13 residues. CDR3 DNA sequence: TGTGCCAGCAGTTCAGGGTCTGACGGGGAAGCTTTCTTT. Its protein product is CASSSGSDGEAFF.

The chain employs TRBV11-2 and TRBJ2-1; D might be TRBD2 (6 bases). This CDR3 contains 15 residues. CDR1 and CDR2 (germline): SGHAT, FQNNGV. V was pared by 0 bases and J by 10 bases, with 16 bases between. The CDR3 region is CASSLDLTREREQFF. For the CDR3, the DNA is TGTGCCAGCAGCTTAGATCTCACCCGGGAGCGAGAGCAGTTCTTC.